The clone carrying this T cell receptor beta chain was detected only once. TCRdb keeps only in-frame clones here, not all; method: immunoSEQ multiplex PCR. Of around 130,000 clones in the sample, roughly 92% were seen once. These data originate in a study of T cell changes during pregnancy in multiple sclerosis. This CDR3 has 14 amino acids. Germline values: CDR1 MNHNY, CDR2 SVGAGI (reference sequence). V was pared by 2 bases and J by 1 base, with 8 bases between. Sequences were derived from peripheral blood, sampled before pregnancy. The origin of this receptor is a female donor with multiple sclerosis, enrolled in a pregnancy study. The chain uses TRBV6-6 and TRBJ1-1, with unresolved D. CDR3 bases: TGTGCCAGCAGTTACAAGGCAGGGAACACTGAAGCTTTCTTT. Translating it yields CASSYKAGNTEAFF.